This TCR beta chain was found in a study of human T cells and chemical hapten exposure. Overall study context: The study patch tested 0.01% DPC on the upper back and read results at 6 days.

The library put unique molecular identifiers onto individual cDNA molecules. Each CDR3 protein is one row after TCRdb ran MiXCR on the RACE reads. The data hold about 140,000 distinct CDR3 sequences, with roughly 12% observed a single time. With 1 base removed from V and 0 bases from J, the gap between germline ends came to 7 bases. In germline, CDR1 is SGHTA, CDR2 FQGNSA. CDR3 length: 15 amino acids. This clonotype came up many times. Time point specified: patch test 2, 6 weeks after DPC sensitization. Treatment indicated: therapeutic diphenylcyclopropenone sensitization with weekly scalp DPC. Unfractionated whole blood was the source from which total RNA was extracted.

This TCR derives from a woman aged 50 to 60 with alopecia areata. Some clones in this sample may be carry-over from other donors' samples. The material sequenced was whole blood, taken in connection with sensitization to the hapten diphenylcyclopropenone (DPC). This sequence joins TRBV7-2 and TRBJ1-5; D remains ambiguous. CDR3 in DNA: TGTGCCAGCAGCTTAGACCCGAATAGCAATCAGCCCCAGCATTTT. Translating gives CASSLDPNSNQPQHF.